Shown below are 24 T cell receptor beta chains from a single sample sequenced in a study of T cells in Graves' hyperthyroidism and ophthalmopathy. It was RNA transcripts that yielded the amplified TCR beta CDR3 regions. Researchers ran a first-round RT-PCR on the TCR CDR3 using the HTBI primer set. MiXCR was run by TCRdb on the multiplex PCR reads, yielding one entry per CDR3 protein. The sample includes 250,000 or so distinct CDR3 sequences, about a sixth of them seen just once. Sample: blood. Every receptor here comes from a woman aged 18-29 years with Graves' ophthalmopathy.

This clonotype was found many times. The chain combines TRBV27 with TRBJ2-3; unclear D gene. The CDR3 totals 14 residues. The V end was cut by 4 bases, the J end by 2 bases, with 10 bases between. CDR1 MNHEY and CDR2 SMNVEV come from the germline V gene (reference sequence). DNA for the CDR3: TGTGCCAGCAGTTCTGCTTACCCCACAGATACGCAGTATTTT. Amino acid sequence: CASSSAYPTDTQYF.

In its sample, this clonotype was seen many times. DNA of the CDR3: TGTGCCAGCAGTTCCACAGGGTGGGATGGCTACACCTTC. It yields the protein CASSSTGWDGYTF. The rearrangement joins TRBV6-1 to TRBJ1-2; perhaps TRBD1 as D (6 bases). CDR3 length: 13 amino acids. Germline V gene data show CDR1 as MNHNS and CDR2 as SASEGT. Trimming removed 5 bases at V and 6 bases at J, with 13 bases between.

This clonotype was counted many times. Here the CDR3 DNA reads TGTGCCAGCGCAATCGTTAGCGGCACAGATACGCAGTATTTT. Its translation is CASAIVSGTDTQYF. This chain links TRBV7-9 with TRBJ2-3; D may be TRBD2 (5 bases). Looked up from germline, CDR1 is SEHNR and CDR2 is FQNEAQ (reference sequence). Trimming left V 8 bases short and J 1 base short, with 13 bases between. The CDR3 covers 14 residues.

Many counts were recorded for this clonotype. V usage is TRBV12-3 or TRBV12-4 and J usage is TRBJ2-1, with D unresolved. The V end lost 8 bases, the J end lost 0 bases, and 14 bases lay between the germline ends. The CDR3 extends over 15 amino acids. In DNA, the CDR3 is TGTGCCAGCTGGCCAGCGCGGAGCTCCTACAATGAGCAGTTCTTC. It specifies CASWPARSSYNEQFF.

This clonotype was seen ten or more times. This chain connects TRBV29-1 to TRBJ2-7; tentatively, D is TRBD2 (5 bases). The germline V gene encodes CDR1 SQVTM and CDR2 ANQGSEA. This CDR3 comprises 14 residues. Trimming took off 4 bases at V and 0 bases at J, with 13 bases between the two ends. CDR3 DNA: TGCAGCGTTGCGGGCAGCGGAAGCTCCTACGAGCAGTACTTC. Translated: CSVAGSGSSYEQYF.

This clonotype was counted many times. The gene calls are TRBV6-1 and TRBJ2-5; the match to TRBD1 covers 7 bases. J gave up 1 base and V 7 bases, and 6 bases lay outside the gene matches. The germline gives CDR1 MNHNS, CDR2 SASEGT. The length of the CDR3 is 14 residues. The CDR3 DNA is TGTGCCAGCATGGAAGGGGGCCGCCAAGAGACCCAGTACTTC. Its translation is CASMEGGRQETQYF.

This clonotype has ten or more counts. The CDR3 region has the DNA TGTGCCACGGGGAGGGGGGGGACAGATACGCAGTATTTT. This gives the protein CATGRGGTDTQYF. V is TRBV7-2 and J is TRBJ2-3; weak D call: TRBD2 (7 bases). The CDR3 consists of 13 residues. V was trimmed by 10 bases and J by 3 bases, leaving 14 bases between them. Looked up from germline, CDR1 is SGHTA and CDR2 is FQGNSA.

This clonotype was counted at least ten times. The chain carries TRBV7-6 and TRBJ2-7; D may be TRBD1 (6 bases). CDR1 and CDR2 (germline): SGHVS, FNYEAQ. CDR3 length: 16 residues. V lost 0 bases and J 5 bases, leaving 17 bases between the germline ends. Here the CDR3 reads CASSLATGSVGDEQYF. As DNA, the CDR3 is TGTGCCAGCAGCTTAGCCACAGGGTCTGTTGGGGACGAGCAGTACTTC.

There are many counts of this clonotype. CDR3 sequence reads: CASSPQHNYGYTF. The CDR3 DNA sequence: TGTGCCAGCAGCCCTCAGCATAACTATGGCTACACCTTC. The chain carries TRBV27 and TRBJ1-2, with D unclear. Trimming removed 6 bases from V and 1 base from J, with 9 bases in between. The CDR3 has 13 residues. Per the germline V gene, CDR1 is MNHEY and CDR2 is SMNVEV (reference sequence).

V gene TRBV3-1 combines with J gene TRBJ2-5; TRBD1 is a possible D gene (6 bases). Germline V CDR1 and CDR2: LGHDT, YNNKEL (reference sequence). The CDR3 is 15 residues long. The V and J ends lost 0 bases and 9 bases respectively, with 17 bases between them. The CDR3 sequence: CASSQDLVQGLSQYF. As DNA, the CDR3 is TGTGCCAGCAGCCAAGATCTTGTACAGGGTTTGTCCCAGTACTTC.

The chain recombines TRBV4-2 with TRBJ2-1, with D perhaps matching TRBD1 or TRBD2 (5 bases each). With 1 base removed from V and 4 bases from J, the gap between germline ends came to 11 bases. The CDR3 spans 15 residues. Germline CDR1 reads LGHNA; CDR2 reads YNFKEQ. CDR3 in amino acids: CASSQVLGAYNEQFF. DNA for the CDR3: TGTGCCAGCAGCCAAGTCCTCGGGGCTTACAATGAGCAGTTCTTC.

The sample holds a few counts of this clonotype. This chain connects TRBV4-1 to TRBJ1-2; possible D gene TRBD1, 5 bases. CDR1 and CDR2 (germline): MGHRA, YSYEKL. The CDR3 sequence is 13 residues long. The V end was cut by 1 base, the J end by 8 bases, with 11 bases between. CDR3 coding DNA: TGCGCCAGCAGCCAAGTCCAGGGTAGCGGCTACACCTTC. Its protein product is CASSQVQGSGYTF.

This clonotype was counted at least ten times. V and J are TRBV20-1 and TRBJ2-5; TRBD1 agrees at 11 bases. CDR3 length: 13 amino acids. Germline CDR1 and CDR2: DFQATT and SNEGSKA (reference sequence). V lost 3 bases, J lost 5 bases, and 2 bases stayed unmatched. CDR3 DNA sequence: TGCAGTGCTAGGGGACAGGGGGACGAGACCCAGTACTTC. It codes for CSARGQGDETQYF.

This clonotype was counted at least ten times. The chain has TRBV10-1 and TRBJ2-3, with a possible D match to TRBD2 (6 bases). Per germline, CDR1 WNHNN and CDR2 SYGVQD (reference sequence). Trimming took 8 bases from V and 4 from J, leaving 19 bases between them. The CDR3 is made up of 15 amino acids. The CDR3 loop reads CASSSIAGSADTQYF. The CDR3 DNA is TGCGCCAGCTCTAGCATTGCGGGAAGTGCAGATACGCAGTATTTT.

The gene calls are TRBV5-1 and TRBJ1-2; no definite D call. The CDR3 covers 14 residues. Per the germline V gene, CDR1 is SGHRS and CDR2 is YFSETQ. V was trimmed by 0 bases and J by 4 bases, leaving 10 bases between them. The CDR3 here is CASSLVQFSYGYTF. In DNA, the CDR3 is TGCGCCAGCAGCTTGGTACAATTTAGCTATGGCTACACCTTC.

V and J are TRBV7-2 and TRBJ1-2; 12 bases agree with TRBD1. The germline CDR1 and CDR2 sequences are SGHTA and FQGNSA. Losses at the gene ends were 5 bases for V and 0 bases for J; bases not matched to a gene: 7. This CDR3 region has 17 residues. The CDR3 reads CASSKGTGGASNYGYTF. The CDR3 nucleotides are TGTGCCAGCAGCAAGGGGACAGGGGGCGCCTCTAACTATGGCTACACCTTC.

This clonotype was counted between two and nine times. This may be a read error: a much more frequent sequence differs by one nucleotide. The V gene is TRBV7-8, the J gene TRBJ2-7, with D perhaps matching TRBD2 (6 bases). Germline CDR1 and CDR2: SGHVS and FQNEAQ. Trimming left V 4 bases short and J 2 bases short, with 15 bases between. The CDR3 length is 15 residues. Here the CDR3 reads CASSSSGGSPYEQYF. The CDR3 DNA is TGTGCCAGCAGCTCCAGCGGAGGGAGTCCCTACGAGCAGTACTTC. Together with reference TRBV7-8 and TRBJ2-7, the CDR3 gives the full variable domain: GAGVSQSPRYKVAKRGQDVALRCDPISGHVSLFWYQQALGQGPEFLTYFQNEAQLDKSGLPSDRFFAERPEGSVSTLKIQRTQQEDSAVYLCASSSSGGSPYEQYFGPGTRLTVT.

This clonotype has ten or more counts. The chain has TRBV20-1 and TRBJ2-3, with a tentative D call TRBD1 (5 bases). The germline gives CDR1 DFQATT, CDR2 SNEGSKA (reference sequence). The CDR3 spans 12 residues. V was cut by 5 bases and J by 5 bases, with 11 bases left in between. Written as DNA, the CDR3 is TGCAGTGCTGGACAAGACGGAGATACGCAGTATTTT. It encodes CSAGQDGDTQYF.

Ten or more counts support this clonotype. The rearrangement links TRBV2 to TRBJ2-7; a possible D gene is TRBD1 (6 bases). Between the trimmed V and J ends, which lost 3 bases and 4 bases, there was a span of 13 bases. The germline V gene has CDR1 SNHLY and CDR2 FYNNEI. The CDR3 sequence is 14 residues long. Here the CDR3 DNA reads TGTGCCAGCAGTGATAGGTCCCAGGGGTACGAGCAGTACTTC. Its translation: CASSDRSQGYEQYF. The complete variable domain, with remaining parts taken from reference TRBV2 and TRBJ2-7, reads EPEVTQTPSHQVTQMGQEVILRCVPISNHLYFYWYRQILGQKVEFLVSFYNNEISEKSEIFDDQFSVERPDGSNFTLKIRSTKLEDSAMYFCASSDRSQGYEQYFGPGTRLTVT.

This clonotype showed up many times. CDR3 amino acids: CASSRDGGETQYF. The CDR3 nucleotides are TGTGCCAGCAGCCGTGACGGCGGGGAGACCCAGTACTTC. This chain connects TRBV7-3 to TRBJ2-5, with a possible D match to TRBD2 (5 bases). Trimming stripped 5 bases from V and 5 bases from J, with 12 bases between. Germline CDR1 and CDR2: SGHTA and FQGTGA. This CDR3 comprises 13 residues. The full variable domain, completed using reference TRBV7-3 and TRBJ2-5, is GAGVSQTPSNKVTEKGKYVELRCDPISGHTALYWYRQSLGQGPEFLIYFQGTGAADDSGLPNDRFFAVRPEGSVSTLKIQRTERGDSAVYLCASSRDGGETQYFGPGTRLLVL.

This clonotype was seen ten or more times. The rearrangement links TRBV28 to TRBJ2-2; 14 nucleotides agree with TRBD2. Trimming took 6 bases from V and 2 from J; bases not matched to a gene: 5. CDR1 and CDR2 (germline): MDHEN, SYDVKM. The CDR3 runs 17 residues. CDR3 sequence: CASSGLAGGLNTGELFF. CDR3 in DNA: TGTGCCAGCAGCGGACTAGCGGGAGGTCTCAACACCGGGGAGCTGTTTTTT.

This clonotype was seen at least ten times. The chain joins TRBV12-3 or TRBV12-4 to TRBJ1-4; perhaps TRBD1 as D (5 bases). The CDR3 runs to 13 residues. The V gene lost 9 bases and the J gene lost 5 bases, with 13 bases spanning the gap. DNA for the CDR3: TGTGCCAGTACTGGACAAACCAATGAAAAACTGTTTTTT. It translates to CASTGQTNEKLFF.

This clonotype was recorded many times. The chain has TRBV6-2 or TRBV6-3 and TRBJ2-7; TRBD2 aligns across 7 bases. Germline CDR1 and CDR2: MNHEY and SVGEGT. V lost 0 bases to trimming and J lost 6 bases; unmatched junction nucleotides: 5. This CDR3 comprises 14 residues. CDR3 protein: CASSYSRETPEQYF. CDR3 DNA: TGTGCCAGCAGTTACTCGCGGGAGACGCCCGAGCAGTACTTC.

Concerning this clonotype: A much more abundant neighbour one base away suggests this may be a read error. This chain joins TRBV9 and TRBJ2-3; 8 nucleotides match TRBD2. This CDR3 spans 15 amino acids. Germline lookup yields CDR1 SGDLS and CDR2 YYNGEE. CDR3: CASTLTSGSTGTQYF. CDR3 DNA: TGTGCCAGCACCTTAACTAGCGGAAGCACAGGTACGCAGTATTTT. Looking up the rest from reference TRBV9 and TRBJ2-3 gives the full variable domain: DSGVTQTPKHLITATGQRVTLRCSPRSGDLSVYWYQQSLDQGLQFLIQYYNGEERAKGNILERFSAQQFPDLHSELNLSSLELGDSALYFCASTLTSGSTGTQYFGPGTRLTVL.